This TCR beta chain was retrieved from a study of T-cell memory formation after mild COVID-19. Germline lookup yields CDR1 SGHRS and CDR2 YFSETQ. CDR3 length: 15 residues. V lost 0 bases and J lost 4, with 11 bases in between. 5'RACE, which relied on constant-segment primers, yielded TCR alpha and TCR beta cDNA libraries carrying sample barcodes and UMIs. TCRdb called the 5' RACE reads again in MiXCR, with one record for every CDR3 protein. The sample yields over 550 distinct CDR3 sequences, approximately 35% seen once. For this clonotype: What it recognizes is unknown.

The study, taken as a whole, reports: Contracting CD4+ clones lay largely in CM and EM, with CD8+ ones residing in EMRA. Nothing showed for sure that second-wave clones peaking on day 37 were SARS-CoV-2 specific. The finding that pre-infection memory included some responding clones suggested that cross-reactive memory joined.

Specimen: PBMCs or a T cell subset sorted from them (not recorded which). The chain employs TRBV5-1 and TRBJ2-1, with D unresolved. The sequence was collected from an adult who had mild COVID-19 (a few samples of this study predate the infection). Cell type and time point are not known. The CDR3 loop is CASSLVLTSYNEQFF. CDR3 nucleotide sequence: TGCGCCAGCAGCTTGGTTCTAACCTCTTACAATGAGCAGTTCTTC.